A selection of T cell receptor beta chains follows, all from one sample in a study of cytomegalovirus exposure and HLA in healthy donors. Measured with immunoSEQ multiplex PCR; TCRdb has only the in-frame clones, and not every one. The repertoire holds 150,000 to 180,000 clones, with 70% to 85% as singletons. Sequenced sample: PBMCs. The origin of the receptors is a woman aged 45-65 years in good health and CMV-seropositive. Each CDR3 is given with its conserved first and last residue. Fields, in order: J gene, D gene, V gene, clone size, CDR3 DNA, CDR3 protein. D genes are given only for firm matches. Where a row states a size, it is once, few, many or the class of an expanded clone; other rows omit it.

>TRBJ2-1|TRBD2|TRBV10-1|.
TGCGCCAGCAGTGAGTCGGGGGGGAGCTCCTACAATGAGCAGTTCTTC
CASSESGGSSYNEQFF
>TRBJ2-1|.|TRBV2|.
TGTGCCAGCACCCTAGTCGCAGGGTATGAGCAGTTCTTC
CASTLVAGYEQFF
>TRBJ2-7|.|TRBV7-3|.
TGTGCCAGCAGCTTAAATGCAGGCACCTACGAGCAGTACTTC
CASSLNAGTYEQYF
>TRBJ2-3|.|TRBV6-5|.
TGTGCCAGCAGCTACCGCCCGCGGGGCGGATGGGATACGCAGTATTTT
CASSYRPRGGWDTQYF
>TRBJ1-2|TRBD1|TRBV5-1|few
TGCGCCAGCAGCCCAGGACAGGGGGTCTATGGCTACACCTTC
CASSPGQGVYGYTF
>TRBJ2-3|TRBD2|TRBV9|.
TGTGCCAGCAGCGTAAGACTAGCCGCCTTGGATACGCAGTATTTT
CASSVRLAALDTQYF
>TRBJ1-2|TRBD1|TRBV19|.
TGTGCCAGTAGTAAAACCGGGACAGGGATAACTAACTATGGCTACACCTTC
CASSKTGTGITNYGYTF
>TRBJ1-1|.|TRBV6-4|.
TGTGCCAGCAGTGACACAGCGGGGGCCAGGAGTGAAGCTTTCTTT
CASSDTAGARSEAFF
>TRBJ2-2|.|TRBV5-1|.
TGCGCCAGCAGCTTTGCTTGGGACAAGGAGCTGTTTTTT
CASSFAWDKELFF
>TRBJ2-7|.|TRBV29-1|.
TGCAGCGTTGCCGGGGGGCCCCTCTACGAGCAGTACTTC
CSVAGGPLYEQYF
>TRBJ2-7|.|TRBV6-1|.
TGTGCCAGCAGTGGGGGGACTTCAGGGCACTACGAGCAGTACTTC
CASSGGTSGHYEQYF
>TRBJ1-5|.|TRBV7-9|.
TGTGCCAGCAGCTTCGGGTATAGCAATCAGCCCCAGCATTTT
CASSFGYSNQPQHF
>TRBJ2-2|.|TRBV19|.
TGTGCCAGTAGTATAGATGCGGGGGCATGGAACACCGGGGAGCTGTTTTTT
CASSIDAGAWNTGELFF
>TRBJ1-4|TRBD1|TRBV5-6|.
TGTGCCAGCAGCTTGGAAGGGGGCGCGAATGAAAAACTGTTTTTT
CASSLEGGANEKLFF
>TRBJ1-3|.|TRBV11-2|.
TGTGCCAGCAGCCTAACCGTGCCAGGGCTCGAATTCTCTGGAAACACCATATATTTT
CASSLTVPGLEFSGNTIYF
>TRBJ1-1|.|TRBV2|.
TGTGCCAGCAGTGCGAAGGAGGGTAAGGCTGAAGCTTTCTTT
CASSAKEGKAEAFF
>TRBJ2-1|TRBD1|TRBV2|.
TGTGCCAGCAGGACAGGGGGCCAGTCTAGCTCCTACAATGAGCAGTTCTTC
CASRTGGQSSSYNEQFF
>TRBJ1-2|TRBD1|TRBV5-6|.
TGTGCCAGCAGCTTCCGGACAGGGGGCGTTAGCGATGGCTACACCTTC
CASSFRTGGVSDGYTF
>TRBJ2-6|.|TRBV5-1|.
TGCGCCAGCAGCTTGTCGGGAACCAACTCTGGGGCCAACGTCCTGACTTTC
CASSLSGTNSGANVLTF
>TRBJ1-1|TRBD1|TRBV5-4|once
TGTGCCAGCAGCTTGGAAGGGGGCCGCCTGAACACTGAAGCTTTCTTT
CASSLEGGRLNTEAFF
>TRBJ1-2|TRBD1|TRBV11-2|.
TGTGCCAGCAGCTTAGAGATAGGGGGCCATGGCTACACCTTC
CASSLEIGGHGYTF
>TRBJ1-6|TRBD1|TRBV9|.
TGTGCCAGCAGCTCCGGGACAGGGCAAGGTTCACCCCTCCACTTT
CASSSGTGQGSPLHF
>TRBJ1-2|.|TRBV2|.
TGTGCCAGCAGTGGTCAGGGAGGGGGACGTGGCTACACCTTC
CASSGQGGGRGYTF
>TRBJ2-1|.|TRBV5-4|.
TGTGCCAGCAGCTTGTCGGGGGTAACCTACAATGAGCAGTTCTTC
CASSLSGVTYNEQFF
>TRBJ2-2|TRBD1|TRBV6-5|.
TGTGCCAGCAGAAAGCCGGACAGGCCTGCCGGGGAGCTGTTTTTT
CASRKPDRPAGELFF
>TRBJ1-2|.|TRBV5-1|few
TGCGCCAGCAGCTTTTCAGGGAAAAGCTACACCTTC
CASSFSGKSYTF
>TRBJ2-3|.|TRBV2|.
TGTGCCAGCAGCATCATGACATCCGATACGCAGTATTTT
CASSIMTSDTQYF
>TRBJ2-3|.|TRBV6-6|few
TGTGCCAGCAGTTACCGGTTCAGGCAAAGCACAGATACGCAGTATTTT
CASSYRFRQSTDTQYF
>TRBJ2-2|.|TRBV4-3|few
TGCGCCAGCAGCCAAGGCGCTACTAACACCGGGGAGCTGTTTTTT
CASSQGATNTGELFF
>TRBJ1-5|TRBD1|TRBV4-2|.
TGTGCCAGCAGCCAAGATCCGATCGGGACAGGGCGGGTTCAGCCCCAGCATTTT
CASSQDPIGTGRVQPQHF
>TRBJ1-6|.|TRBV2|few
TGTGCCAGCAGGACGGACTCGTCTTATTCACCCCTCCACTTT
CASRTDSSYSPLHF
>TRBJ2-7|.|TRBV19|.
TGTGCCAGTAGGGAAGACGGACAGTCCTTCTACGAGCAGTACTTC
CASREDGQSFYEQYF
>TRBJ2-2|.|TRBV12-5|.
TGTGCTAGTGGTTTGTCCCTCCGGGTCGCGAACACCGGGGAGCTGTTTTTT
CASGLSLRVANTGELFF
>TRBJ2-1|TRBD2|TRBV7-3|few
TGTGCCAGCAGCCGCCAGCGGGGGGAAGGGAATGAGCAGTTCTTC
CASSRQRGEGNEQFF
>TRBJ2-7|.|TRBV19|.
TGTGCCAGTATCTCCTACGAGCAGTACTTC
CASISYEQYF
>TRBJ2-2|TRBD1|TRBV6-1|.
TGTGCCAGCAGTGAAAAGGTCTCAGGGGGCAGGACCGGGGAGCTGTTTTTT
CASSEKVSGGRTGELFF
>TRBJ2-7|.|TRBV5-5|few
TGTGCCAGCAGCTTCCCGATGGCTCCGCAGTACTTC
CASSFPMAPQYF
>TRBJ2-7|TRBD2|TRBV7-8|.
TGTGCCAGCAGCTTAAGTGCGGGGGGGCCCTACGAGCAGTACTTC
CASSLSAGGPYEQYF
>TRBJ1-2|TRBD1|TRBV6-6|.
TGTGCCAGCAGTTACGGACAGGGGATAGGGGGCTACACCTTC
CASSYGQGIGGYTF
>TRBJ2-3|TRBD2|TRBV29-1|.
TGCAGCGTCGGACTAGCGGGGGGGCGGACAGATCCGCAGTATTTT
CSVGLAGGRTDPQYF